Listed below are T cell receptor beta chains from one sample, sequenced in a study of control samples from healthy donors and cancer patients. Here immunoSEQ multiplex PCR was the method, and the copy in TCRdb shows in-frame clones only, minus some. The sample shows about 150,000 clones, approximately 94% of them seen only once. Source material: blood. Every receptor here comes from a woman aged 40 to 50 in good health. Both conserved end residues are part of each CDR3. Fields, in order: V gene, D gene, J gene, clone size, CDR3 length, CDR3 protein, CDR3 DNA. A D gene is named only where the DNA matches it firmly. Size tells how often a clone was seen (once, few, many) or the class of an expanded clone, and some rows leave it out.

>TRBV19|NA|TRBJ1-5|NA|13
CASSIQRNQPQHF
TGTGCCAGTAGTATTCAAAGGAATCAGCCCCAGCATTTT
>TRBV9|TRBD2|TRBJ2-1|NA|15
CASSGRTSGSREQFF
TGTGCCAGCAGCGGAAGGACTAGCGGGAGTCGCGAGCAGTTCTTC
>TRBV5-8|TRBD1|TRBJ2-5|NA|14
CASSPRGMGETQYF
TGTGCCAGCAGCCCCAGGGGGATGGGGGAGACCCAGTACTTC
>TRBV5-4|NA|TRBJ1-2|NA|17
CASSLVTTTGPNYGYTF
TGTGCCAGCAGCTTGGTGACGACGACAGGACCCAACTATGGCTACACCTTC
>TRBV11-2|TRBD1|TRBJ1-1|NA|18
CASSLGFRDRIMNTEAFF
TGTGCCAGCAGCTTGGGTTTCCGGGACAGGATAATGAACACTGAAGCTTTCTTT
>TRBV30|TRBD1|TRBJ2-3|NA|15
CAWSVQGAYTGTQYF
TGTGCCTGGAGTGTACAGGGGGCATACACAGGTACGCAGTATTTT
>TRBV7-2|NA|TRBJ1-2|NA|15
CASSFRRAPVEGYTF
TGTGCCAGCAGCTTCCGCCGGGCGCCCGTCGAGGGCTACACCTTC
>TRBV7-9|TRBD1|TRBJ2-2|NA|16
CASSSAGQGAAGELFF
TGTGCCAGCAGCTCTGCAGGACAGGGGGCCGCCGGGGAGCTGTTTTTT
>TRBV10-2|NA|TRBJ1-1|NA|12
CASRLGGTEAFF
TGCGCCAGCCGACTAGGGGGCACTGAAGCTTTCTTT
>TRBV19|NA|TRBJ2-7|NA|13
CASSILGANEQYF
TGTGCCAGTAGTATACTGGGGGCCAACGAGCAGTACTTC
>TRBV5-1|TRBD1|TRBJ1-2|NA|15
CASSPGVDRGYGYTF
TGCGCCAGCAGCCCGGGCGTGGACAGGGGTTATGGCTACACCTTC
>TRBV7-2|NA|TRBJ1-4|few|15
CASSLVPVPNEKLFF
TGTGCCAGCAGCTTAGTTCCGGTACCTAATGAAAAACTGTTTTTT
>TRBV6-2/TRBV6-3|NA|TRBJ2-5|NA|12
CASSPGVQTQYF
TGTGCCAGCAGTCCAGGGGTTCAGACCCAGTACTTC
>TRBV5-1|TRBD1|TRBJ2-1|NA|14
CASSRTGSDNEQFF
TGCGCCAGCAGCCGGACAGGGTCAGACAATGAGCAGTTCTTC
>TRBV2|NA|TRBJ2-1|NA|14
CASSEYLAYNEQFF
TGTGCCAGCAGTGAATATCTGGCCTACAATGAGCAGTTCTTC
>TRBV11-2|TRBD2|TRBJ2-7|NA|13
CASSLGLGAEQYF
TGTGCCAGCAGCTTGGGACTAGGCGCCGAGCAGTACTTC
>TRBV12-5|NA|TRBJ1-1|NA|13
CASGVWSGTEAFF
TGTGCTAGTGGTGTGTGGTCGGGAACTGAAGCTTTCTTT
>TRBV19|TRBD1|TRBJ1-5|once|13
CATSGQRVQPQHF
TGTGCCACCTCGGGACAGCGAGTCCAGCCCCAGCATTTT
>TRBV7-9|TRBD2|TRBJ2-7|NA|18
CASIPSGAGGHVLYEQYF
TGTGCCAGCATCCCCTCGGGGGCGGGGGGACATGTTCTTTACGAGCAGTACTTC
>TRBV29-1|NA|TRBJ2-1|once|12
CSVLRGYNEQFF
TGCAGCGTTCTGAGGGGATACAATGAGCAGTTCTTC
>TRBV19|NA|TRBJ1-2|NA|14
CASSGQTLAYGYTF
TGTGCCAGTAGTGGCCAGACACTCGCCTATGGCTACACCTTC
>TRBV10-3|NA|TRBJ2-3|NA|13
CATTPAAEDTQYF
TGTGCCACCACCCCCGCAGCTGAGGATACGCAGTATTTT
>TRBV7-8|NA|TRBJ2-5|NA|15
CASSLVGQHQETQYF
TGTGCCAGCAGCTTAGTCGGACAGCACCAAGAGACCCAGTACTTC
>TRBV5-1|NA|TRBJ2-1|NA|15
CASAGAGSSYNEQFF
TGCGCCAGCGCTGGGGCAGGGAGCTCCTACAATGAGCAGTTCTTC
>TRBV19|TRBD1|TRBJ1-6|NA|17
CASSTVWDSLEVSPLHF
TGTGCCAGTAGTACCGTCTGGGACAGCCTCGAGGTTTCACCCCTCCACTTT
>TRBV6-5|TRBD1|TRBJ1-1|NA|15
CASRRDRGRGLEAFF
TGTGCCAGCAGGAGGGACAGGGGGCGGGGGCTTGAAGCTTTCTTT
>TRBV20-1|NA|TRBJ1-2|NA|15
CSASLESWGAFGYTF
TGCAGTGCTAGTCTCGAATCCTGGGGGGCGTTTGGCTACACCTTC
>TRBV7-9|TRBD1|TRBJ2-1|NA|14
CASSARQGNNEQFF
TGTGCCAGCAGCGCCCGACAGGGGAACAATGAGCAGTTCTTC
>TRBV7-8|NA|TRBJ1-6|NA|12
CASSPYNSPLHF
TGTGCCAGCAGCCCTTATAATTCACCCCTCCACTTT